Given below is one TCR beta chain in context. The PCR used 60 Vbeta and 13 Jbeta primers. TCRdb's table, derived via immunoSEQ multiplex PCR, lists solely in-frame clones and lacks some. Of over 150,000 clones in the sample, 65% to 85% are singletons; the top ten hold approximately 7%. The sample originates from a study of cytomegalovirus exposure and HLA in healthy donors. V lost 5 bases and J lost 5; bases outside the gene matches: 14. The germline V gene encodes CDR1 SGHVS and CDR2 FQNEAQ. The CDR3 spans 17 residues. This chain uses TRBV7-8 with TRBJ2-3; 9 bases match TRBD2. The clonotype was recovered from a woman in her twenties or thirties in good health and CMV-seropositive. The sequencing sample was made of PBMCs. The CDR3 DNA is TGTGCCAGCAGCCCTGGACGCGGCGGGGGGGCGAAAGATACGCAGTATTTT. Its protein is CASSPGRGGGAKDTQYF. Based on the CDR3 plus reference TRBV7-8 and TRBJ2-3, the full variable domain is GAGVSQSPRYKVAKRGQDVALRCDPISGHVSLFWYQQALGQGPEFLTYFQNEAQLDKSGLPSDRFFAERPEGSVSTLKIQRTQQEDSAVYLCASSPGRGGGAKDTQYFGPGTRLTVL.